Listed below are T cell receptor beta chains from one sample, sequenced in a study of blood T cell repertoires in COVID-19. Profiling relied on immunoSEQ multiplex PCR, and the TCRdb table lists in-frame clones only, not all of them. The table lists 170,000 or so clones, 85% to 90% of them singletons. The specimen sequenced was peripheral blood. These receptor sequences come from a woman aged 70-85 years with COVID-19, enrolled during active disease. The CDR3 runs from the conserved cysteine through the conserved F or W. The D gene is left open where the match is weak. Part of the rows lack a size; the others show once, few, many or a class for expanded clones.

j_call v_call clone_size d_call cdr3_length cdr3_aa cdr3_nt
TRBJ2-5 TRBV7-2 once TRBD2 19 CASSPNRGPSGTIQETQYF TGTGCCAGCAGCCCAAACCGGGGACCTAGCGGGACAATTCAAGAGACCCAGTACTTC
TRBJ2-1 TRBV7-9 NA NA 14 CASSPTLPHNEQFF TGTGCCAGCAGCCCGACTCTCCCCCACAATGAGCAGTTCTTC
TRBJ1-2 TRBV21-1 NA NA 15 CASSKGPRGDYGYTF TGTGCCAGCAGCAAAGGTCCCAGGGGAGACTATGGCTACACCTTC
TRBJ1-1 TRBV19 NA NA 17 CASSLHPARHRNTEAFF TGTGCCAGTAGTCTCCACCCAGCCCGACATCGTAACACTGAAGCTTTCTTT
TRBJ1-4 TRBV5-6 NA TRBD1 15 CASSPRTGRNEKLFF TGTGCCAGCAGCCCGAGGACAGGGCGAAATGAAAAACTGTTTTTT
TRBJ1-6 TRBV28 NA NA 14 CASRRDQGSPPLHF TGTGCCAGCAGACGCGACCAGGGGTCTCCACCCCTCCACTTT
TRBJ2-7 TRBV7-9 NA TRBD2 16 CASSLVAGGPRNEQYF TGTGCCAGCAGCTTAGTGGCGGGAGGGCCAAGGAACGAGCAGTACTTC
TRBJ2-7 TRBV28 once TRBD1 15 CASGTSGTDLGEQYF TGTGCCAGCGGGACCTCCGGGACAGACCTTGGGGAGCAGTACTTC
TRBJ1-3 TRBV2 NA NA 14 CASSDSGTGNTIYF TGTGCCAGCAGTGATTCCGGGACTGGAAACACCATATATTTT
TRBJ1-6 TRBV28 NA TRBD1 17 CASSQRTGGILGSPLHF TGTGCCAGCAGCCAACGGACAGGGGGAATTTTGGGTTCACCCCTCCACTTT
TRBJ2-5 TRBV6-5 NA NA 12 CASRDTQETQYF TGTGCCAGCAGGGACACCCAAGAGACCCAGTACTTC
TRBJ1-5 TRBV28 NA NA 11 CASSTGQPQHF TGTGCCAGCAGTACGGGGCAGCCCCAGCATTTT
TRBJ1-2 TRBV4-1 NA TRBD1 17 CASSQPGGSTGNYGYTF TGCGCCAGCAGCCAACCAGGGGGCTCCACAGGGAACTATGGCTACACCTTC
TRBJ1-6 TRBV5-6 NA NA 17 CASSLLRRGLGNSPLHF TGTGCCAGCAGCTTGTTGAGAAGGGGCCTAGGTAATTCACCCCTCCACTTT
TRBJ1-1 TRBV5-1 NA TRBD1 14 CASSNRTGSPEAFF TGCGCCAGCAGTAACCGGACAGGGAGTCCTGAAGCTTTCTTT
TRBJ2-5 TRBV30 NA NA 13 CAWRGSDLGTQYF TGTGCCTGGAGAGGGTCGGACTTGGGGACCCAGTACTTC
TRBJ2-1 TRBV4-2 NA NA 15 CASSQVEAGDNEQFF TGTGCCAGCAGCCAAGTTGAGGCCGGGGATAATGAGCAGTTCTTC
TRBJ2-1 TRBV6-9 NA TRBD2 16 CASSLWSGRARNEQFF TGTGCCAGCAGTTTGTGGAGCGGGAGGGCACGGAATGAGCAGTTCTTC
TRBJ2-3 TRBV11-3 NA NA 18 CASSLGQASDTSTDTQYF TGTGCCAGCAGCTTGGGGCAGGCTAGCGATACTAGCACAGATACGCAGTATTTT
TRBJ2-7 TRBV5-1 NA NA 14 CASSLRLVGMEQYF TGCGCCAGCAGCTTAAGGCTAGTCGGTATGGAGCAGTACTTC
TRBJ2-5 TRBV3-1/TRBV3-2 NA TRBD2 16 CASSQDTSVTTETQYF TGTGCCAGCAGCCAGGACACTAGCGTAACGACAGAGACCCAGTACTTC
TRBJ2-3 TRBV7-9 NA TRBD1 15 CASSLGTGEADTQYF TGTGCCAGCAGCTTAGGGACAGGGGAAGCAGATACGCAGTATTTT
TRBJ1-6 TRBV4-1 few TRBD1 19 CASSQDPDRDKSYNSPLHF TGCGCCAGCAGCCAAGATCCGGACAGGGATAAATCCTATAATTCACCCCTCCACTTT
TRBJ2-5 TRBV5-1 NA NA 17 CASSLVPYGSGQETQYF TGCGCCAGCAGCTTGGTTCCCTACGGGAGTGGGCAAGAGACCCAGTACTTC
TRBJ2-5 TRBV3-1/TRBV3-2 NA NA 11 CASSQYETQYF TGTGCCAGCAGCCAATATGAGACCCAGTACTTC
TRBJ2-7 TRBV5-6 NA NA 18 CASSFTLLIDTRSYEQYF TGTGCCAGCAGCTTCACCCTCCTAATAGACACCCGTTCCTACGAGCAGTACTTC
TRBJ1-1 TRBV28 NA TRBD1 14 CASRPLTGVTEAFF TGTGCCAGCAGACCCCTTACAGGGGTCACTGAAGCTTTCTTT
TRBJ2-1 TRBV28 NA TRBD2 16 CASSTIPSGYYNEQFF TGTGCCAGCAGTACCATCCCTAGCGGATATTACAATGAGCAGTTCTTC
TRBJ1-1 TRBV28 NA TRBD1 14 CASIRRGLGTEAFF TGTGCCAGCATACGAAGGGGGCTTGGGACTGAAGCTTTCTTT
TRBJ2-3 TRBV5-8 NA TRBD1 15 CASSPTGGYTDTQYF TGTGCCAGCAGCCCGACAGGGGGATACACAGATACGCAGTATTTT
TRBJ1-6 TRBV4-3 NA NA 16 CASSQVVAGGASPLHF TGCGCCAGCAGCCAAGTCGTCGCAGGAGGGGCGTCACCCCTCCACTTT
TRBJ1-5 TRBV6-1 few TRBD1 14 CASSEHRGGQPQHF TGTGCCAGCAGTGAACACAGGGGAGGACAGCCCCAGCATTTT
TRBJ2-3 TRBV7-3 NA NA 14 CASSPQAGTDTQYF TGTGCCAGCAGCCCCCAGGCCGGCACAGATACGCAGTATTTT
TRBJ2-7 TRBV9 NA TRBD2 15 CASSVGSSGYYEQYF TGTGCCAGCAGCGTAGGCTCTAGCGGGTACTACGAGCAGTACTTC
TRBJ2-5 TRBV7-9 NA TRBD2 17 CASSPTSGRGNQETQYF TGTGCCAGCAGCCCGACTAGCGGGAGGGGCAACCAAGAGACCCAGTACTTC
TRBJ2-4 TRBV6-1 NA TRBD2 16 CASSEALTSGRNIQYF TGTGCCAGCAGTGAAGCCCTGACTAGCGGGAGGAACATTCAGTACTTC
TRBJ2-1 TRBV5-6 NA NA 13 CASSLVLANEQFF TGTGCCAGCAGCTTGGTACTAGCAAATGAGCAGTTCTTC
TRBJ2-7 TRBV15 NA NA 15 CATSNGGNLFVQQYF TGTGCCACCAGCAATGGGGGGAACCTTTTCGTGCAGCAGTACTTC
TRBJ1-4 TRBV28 NA NA 22 CASNPLFLAGRDLPMANEKLFF TGTGCCAGCAACCCCCTCTTTCTCGCCGGACGGGATTTGCCGATGGCTAATGAAAAACTGTTTTTT
TRBJ2-5 TRBV2 NA TRBD1 14 CASRPGQGQETQYF TGTGCCAGCAGACCGGGACAGGGGCAAGAGACCCAGTACTTC
TRBJ2-3 TRBV7-3 NA NA 14 CASSLRSNTDTQYF TGTGCCAGCAGCTTACGGTCCAACACAGATACGCAGTATTTT
TRBJ1-1 TRBV30 NA NA 13 CAWSQGHITEAFF TGTGCCTGGAGTCAGGGGCACATCACTGAAGCTTTCTTT
TRBJ1-1 TRBV21-1 NA NA 16 CASSKGGKGANTEAFF TGTGCCAGCAGCAAAGGCGGGAAGGGGGCGAACACTGAAGCTTTCTTT
TRBJ2-1 TRBV18 NA NA 18 CASSRSPSAKGSYNEQFF TGTGCCAGCTCACGATCACCTAGCGCCAAAGGCTCCTACAATGAGCAGTTCTTC
TRBJ1-1 TRBV18 NA TRBD1 13 CASYGRGRDEAFF TGTGCCAGCTATGGCAGGGGGCGGGATGAAGCTTTCTTT
TRBJ1-1 TRBV20-1 once TRBD1 13 CSASQQGTSLAFF TGCAGTGCTAGTCAACAGGGGACTTCTTTAGCTTTCTTT
TRBJ1-4 TRBV7-9 few NA 14 CASSLAQGVGKLFF TGTGCCAGCAGCTTAGCACAGGGTGTGGGAAAACTGTTTTTT
TRBJ2-4 TRBV4-1 NA TRBD1 17 CASSRSGTGVDKNIQYF TGCGCCAGCAGCCGTTCCGGGACAGGGGTGGACAAAAACATTCAGTACTTC
TRBJ2-1 TRBV11-3 NA NA 14 CASSVLQGGSEQFF TGTGCCAGCAGCGTACTACAGGGGGGGAGTGAGCAGTTCTTC
TRBJ2-3 TRBV10-3 once TRBD1 14 CAITPQQGADTQYF TGTGCCATCACCCCCCAACAGGGGGCAGATACGCAGTATTTT
TRBJ2-3 TRBV3-1/TRBV3-2 NA TRBD2 15 CASSQGLAGLVSQYF TGTGCCAGCAGCCAAGGACTAGCGGGGTTGGTGTCGCAGTATTTT
TRBJ1-5 TRBV2 NA NA 14 CASSALADYQPQHF TGTGCCAGCAGTGCGCTGGCGGATTATCAGCCCCAGCATTTT
TRBJ1-2 TRBV3-1/TRBV3-2 NA TRBD1 15 CASSRYRGRDYGYTF TGTGCCAGCAGCCGCTACAGGGGGCGCGACTATGGCTACACCTTC